This passage covers 30 T cell receptor beta chains from one sample sequenced in a study of blood T cells in healthy people across ages. For the second PCR, which ran for roughly 7 to 11 cycles, a sample-barcoded 5' primer and a J-beta primer mix were used. TCRdb reprocessed the 5' RACE reads with MiXCR, giving one entry per CDR3 protein. Of about 800,000 distinct CDR3 sequences listed, less than 60% are singletons. Sequences were obtained from blood. Receptors originate from a man at least 80 years old in good health.

This clonotype was seen a handful of times. The chain has TRBV6-2 or TRBV6-3 and TRBJ2-1; 14 bases line up with TRBD2. The germline gives CDR1 MNHEY, CDR2 SVGEGT. V dropped 4 bases and J dropped 8; count of bases not matched to a gene: 7. This CDR3 has 16 residues. The CDR3 DNA reads TGTGCCAGCAGTTCTGGGACTAGCGGGAGAATCTATGAGCAGTTCTTC. Residues: CASSSGTSGRIYEQFF.

This chain links TRBV7-6 with TRBJ2-1; 13 bases agree with TRBD2. This CDR3 comprises 18 residues. The junction had 13 bases not matched to a gene; V was cut back by 1 base and J by 10 bases. The V gene's germline CDR1 is SGHVS and CDR2 FNYEAQ. CDR3 in amino acids: CASSLDRTSGRAIREQFF. DNA of the CDR3: TGTGCCAGCAGCTTAGACAGAACTAGCGGGAGGGCCATCAGGGAGCAGTTCTTC.

This chain connects TRBV29-1 to TRBJ2-2, with TRBD2 identical over 9 bases. The V gene's germline CDR1 is SQVTM and CDR2 ANQGSEA. The V segment lost 5 bases and the J segment 2 bases; nucleotides outside the gene matches: 3. The CDR3 is 14 amino acids. CDR3 bases: TGCAGCGTTAGACTAGCGGAAAACACCGGGGAGCTGTTTTTT. Its translation is CSVRLAENTGELFF.

This clonotype was recorded once. The junction departs from germline at one end; a sequencing error may be responsible. This CDR3 is CASSPHGGTLGNTPYF. The DNA of the CDR3 is TGTGCCAGCTCACCCCACGGCGGGACTCTCGGGAATACGCCGTATTTT. The V and J genes are TRBV18 and TRBJ2-3, with a possible D match to TRBD2 (6 bases). Germline V CDR1 and CDR2: KGHSH, LQKENI. The CDR3 runs 16 residues.

This clonotype was seen a handful of times. The V and J genes are TRBV27 and TRBJ2-7; 7 bases map to TRBD1. Germline V gene sequence: CDR1 MNHEY, CDR2 SMNVEV (reference sequence). V shed 6 bases, J shed 3 bases, and the junction held 8 bases outside the gene matches. The CDR3 runs to 14 residues. CDR3 bases: TGTGCCAGCAGCTCCAGACGACAGGGCTACGAGCAGTACTTC. Amino acid sequence: CASSSRRQGYEQYF.

The chain carries TRBV20-1 and TRBJ2-7; TRBD1 is a possible D gene (5 bases). CDR3 length: 16 amino acids. V was shortened by 0 bases and J by 5 bases, with 20 bases between the two germline ends. Germline CDR1 is DFQATT and CDR2 is SNEGSKA (reference sequence). The DNA for the CDR3 is TGCAGTGCTAGAGATCCCTCTGGCAGGGTCGGACACGAGCAGTACTTC. Protein: CSARDPSGRVGHEQYF.

This clonotype has a count of ten or more. This chain connects TRBV20-1 to TRBJ2-1; 12 bases match TRBD2. The CDR3 spans 15 residues. Germline CDR1 DFQATT, CDR2 SNEGSKA (reference sequence). V lost 2 bases and J lost 5; bases outside the gene matches: 4. This CDR3 reads CSARRTSGKDNEQFF. The CDR3 DNA follows: TGCAGTGCTAGACGGACTAGCGGGAAAGACAATGAGCAGTTCTTC.

V is TRBV4-3 and J is TRBJ2-5; 8 bases match TRBD1. Germline CDR1 reads LGHNA; CDR2 reads YSLEER. The V and J ends lost 1 base and 5 bases, in that order; junction bases with no gene match: 12. The CDR3 length is 17 residues. Written as DNA, the CDR3 is TGCGCCAGCAGCCAAGGTTCCGGGACAGGATTGGGCGAGACCCAGTACTTC. It translates to CASSQGSGTGLGETQYF.

The rearrangement joins TRBV9 to TRBJ2-3; possibly TRBD2 for D (7 bases). The ends were cut back, 1 base at V and 4 bases at J, with 16 bases in the middle. In germline, CDR1 is SGDLS, CDR2 YYNGEE. This CDR3 has 16 amino acids. CDR3 in amino acids: CASSVSGTTNSDTQYF. The CDR3 nucleotides read TGTGCCAGCAGCGTAAGCGGGACAACGAACTCAGATACGCAGTATTTT.

This clonotype was seen a handful of times. The chain links TRBV5-1 to TRBJ2-5; 9 bases match TRBD2. Unmatched junction bases numbered 15, after V lost 4 bases and J lost 11 bases. CDR3 length: 15 amino acids. CDR1 and CDR2 from the germline V gene are SGHRS and YFSETQ. The CDR3 reads CASSPIAGDHNEQYF. CDR3 sequence (DNA): TGCGCCAGCAGCCCCATAGCGGGAGACCACAATGAGCAGTACTTC.

The chain couples TRBV28 to TRBJ2-1; tentatively, D is TRBD2 (5 bases). Germline V lookup: CDR1 MDHEN, CDR2 SYDVKM. The CDR3 is 14 residues long. Trimming cost V 8 bases and J 12 bases, with 23 bases left between them. DNA of the CDR3: TGTGCCAGCGTTGGCGGGTTCAGTTTTTTAGGGCAGTTCTTC. This encodes CASVGGFSFLGQFF.

DNA of the CDR3: TGTGCCAGCAGCTTATCGTGGGACACTGAAGCTTTCTTT. It codes for CASSLSWDTEAFF. The chain joins TRBV7-3 to TRBJ1-1, with D uncertain. Germline assignment: CDR1 SGHTA and CDR2 FQGTGA. CDR3 length: 13 residues. V dropped 2 bases and J dropped 3 bases, with 7 bases sitting between them.

The sample holds a few counts of this clonotype. The gene calls are TRBV9 and TRBJ2-5, with 7 positions matching TRBD1. CDR3 size: 18 residues. Trimming removed 0 bases from V and 0 bases from J; junction bases left unmatched: 11. Germline CDR1 and CDR2: SGDLS and YYNGEE. The CDR3 DNA is TGTGCCAGCAGCGTAGGCCCCAACAGGGGTAGCCACCAAGAGACCCAGTACTTC. Encoded protein: CASSVGPNRGSHQETQYF.

The V gene is TRBV7-8, the J gene TRBJ2-7; D call uncertain. V shed 5 bases and J shed 5 bases, with 19 bases lying between them. CDR3 size: 15 residues. Per the germline V gene, CDR1 is SGHVS and CDR2 is FQNEAQ. The CDR3 protein is CASSPRRQRDDEQYF. The CDR3 DNA sequence: TGTGCCAGCAGCCCTCGTCGGCAGCGTGATGACGAGCAGTACTTC.

This clonotype was seen many times. The chain is built from TRBV20-1 and TRBJ2-1, with 12 bases fitting TRBD2. The germline gives CDR1 DFQATT, CDR2 SNEGSKA (reference sequence). V lost 5 bases to trimming and J lost 1 base; unmatched junction nucleotides: 6. The length of the CDR3 is 16 residues. The CDR3 coding sequence is TGCAGTGCTGGACTAGCGGGACCAAATTCCTACAATGAGCAGTTCTTC. It translates to CSAGLAGPNSYNEQFF.

Notes on this clonotype: This clone may be a read error of a much larger clone one base away. The rearrangement joins TRBV28 to TRBJ2-3; the match to TRBD2 covers 15 bases. The CDR3 runs 19 residues. Germline CDR1 MDHEN, CDR2 SYDVKM. This chain's CDR3 is CSSSLPGLAGGIGTDTQYF. The CDR3 region has the DNA TGTTCCAGCAGTTTACCTGGACTAGCGGGAGGGATCGGCACAGATACGCAGTATTTT.

The V and J genes are TRBV5-1 and TRBJ1-1; 7 nucleotides align to TRBD1. The germline gives CDR1 SGHRS, CDR2 YFSETQ. CDR3 length: 14 residues. J was trimmed by 3 bases and V by 4 bases; bases with no gene match: 6. CDR3 sequence: CASSAQGTHTEAFF. CDR3 coding DNA: TGCGCCAGCAGCGCACAGGGGACGCACACTGAAGCTTTCTTT.

The chain is built from TRBV9 and TRBJ2-3; 8 positions agree with TRBD2. The J segment lost 4 bases and the V segment lost 0 bases, leaving 10 bases of the junction unmatched. The CDR3 is made up of 17 amino acids. Germline V gene lookup returns CDR1 SGDLS and CDR2 YYNGEE. The CDR3 DNA is TGTGCCAGCAGCGTAGGAGGCGCGGGGGGTATGGCAGATACGCAGTATTTT. This translates into CASSVGGAGGMADTQYF.

This clonotype has just a few counts. DNA of the CDR3: TGCAGTGCTAGAATGGTTTCTGGGGCCAACGTCCTGACTTTC. Its translation is CSARMVSGANVLTF. This chain uses TRBV20-1 with TRBJ2-6; D uncertain. The CDR3 runs 14 residues. V lost 2 bases to trimming and J lost 1 base, with 6 bases between them. CDR1 DFQATT and CDR2 SNEGSKA come from the germline V gene (reference sequence).

This clonotype was observed many times. The V call is TRBV11-2, the J call TRBJ2-5; 9 nucleotides align to TRBD1. Germline V gene lookup returns CDR1 SGHAT and CDR2 FQNNGV. The CDR3 extends over 15 amino acids. J lost 5 bases, V lost 5 bases, and 9 bases had no gene match. CDR3 bases: TGTGCCAGCAGCCCCACAGGGGGCTTTTTGGAGACCCAGTACTTC. It yields the protein CASSPTGGFLETQYF.

Comments on this clonotype: One base away lies a much larger clone, so this may be a sequencing read error. This chain joins TRBV9 and TRBJ2-6; weak D call: TRBD2 (5 bases). Germline lookup yields CDR1 SGDLS and CDR2 YYNGEE. Trimming removed 4 bases from V and 1 base from J, with 15 bases in between. The CDR3 totals 17 residues. The CDR3 protein is CASSTGLTGSGANVLTF. CDR3 sequence (DNA): TGTGCCAGCAGCACCGGACTTACGGGTTCTGGGGCCAACGTCCTGACTTTC.

The chain employs TRBV4-1 and TRBJ2-5; D is undetermined. Trimming shortened V by 1 base and J by 0 bases, and 9 bases separated the two germline ends. CDR3 length: 15 amino acids. Per the germline V gene, CDR1 is MGHRA and CDR2 is YSYEKL. The CDR3 reads CASSQVPAYQETQYF. The DNA of the CDR3 is TGCGCCAGCAGCCAAGTACCAGCGTACCAAGAGACCCAGTACTTC.

The chain is built from TRBV11-3 and TRBJ2-1, with 7 positions matching TRBD2. The CDR3 length is 13 residues. Per the germline V gene, CDR1 is SGHNT and CDR2 is YENEEA. With 3 bases clipped from V and 9 bases from J, the junction kept 5 bases outside the gene matches. The CDR3 region has the DNA TGTGCCAGCAGCTTCGGGGGGAAGGGTGAGCAGTTCTTC. It codes for CASSFGGKGEQFF.

This clonotype was found once. V gene TRBV30 combines with J gene TRBJ1-5; 7 bases match TRBD1. The CDR3 spans 14 residues. Germline values: CDR1 GTSNPN, CDR2 SVGIG (reference sequence). J lost 3 bases, V lost 0 bases, and 2 bases had no gene match. The CDR3 bases are TGTGCCTGGAGTGTTGGGACAGACAATCAGCCCCAGCATTTT. Translating it yields CAWSVGTDNQPQHF.

The chain is built from TRBV3-1 and TRBJ2-1, with 12 nucleotides matching TRBD2. The assigned J gene may be wrong: the sequence end matches TRBJ2-7 better. Germline CDR1 LGHDT, CDR2 YNNKEL (reference sequence). This CDR3 comprises 16 residues. The chain's CDR3 is CASSQLAGGPYNEQYF. CDR3 bases: TGTGCCAGCAGCCAACTAGCGGGAGGGCCCTACAATGAGCAGTACTTC.

The chain employs TRBV2 and TRBJ2-1; 8 positions agree with TRBD1. CDR3 size: 15 residues. The trim removed 6 bases at V and 7 bases at J, leaving 11 bases unmatched. Germline-derived CDR1 and CDR2 are SNHLY and FYNNEI. The CDR3 nucleotides read TGTGCCAGCAGCCCTGGACAGGGTTTCAGGAATGAGCAGTTCTTC. Translating gives CASSPGQGFRNEQFF.

The chain carries TRBV3-1 and TRBJ2-4; tentative D call: TRBD1 (6 bases). The J call may not be correct, given that the DNA end is closer to TRBJ2-7. Germline values: CDR1 LGHDT, CDR2 YNNKEL (reference sequence). CDR3 size: 14 residues. In DNA, the CDR3 is TGTGCCAGCAGCCACGGCCCCAGGGGTCACGAGCAGTACTTC. Its protein product is CASSHGPRGHEQYF.

The chain links TRBV29-1 to TRBJ2-3; D remains ambiguous. The length of the CDR3 is 12 residues. CDR1 is SQVTM, CDR2 ANQGSEA, per germline. V was shortened by 0 bases and J by 6 bases, with 7 bases between the two germline ends. CDR3 bases: TGCAGCGTTGAAGAAGGGTCGGATACGCAGTATTTT. Its translation: CSVEEGSDTQYF.

The CDR3 spells CASSPRATGIGTEAFF. DNA for the CDR3: TGTGCCAGCAGCCCCAGAGCGACAGGGATCGGCACTGAAGCTTTCTTT. The chain recombines TRBV3-1 with TRBJ1-1; 7 nucleotides line up with TRBD1. Trimming cost V 4 bases and J 4 bases; bases outside gene matches: 12. The CDR3 has 16 amino acids. CDR1 is LGHDT, CDR2 YNNKEL, per germline (reference sequence).

V gene TRBV27 combines with J gene TRBJ2-3; D gene uncertain. V was shortened by 5 bases and J by 0 bases, with 15 bases between the two germline ends. Per germline, CDR1 MNHEY and CDR2 SMNVEV (reference sequence). This CDR3 has 16 residues. CDR3: CASSRTRTPSTDTQYF. DNA for the CDR3: TGTGCCAGCAGTAGAACCCGGACCCCAAGCACAGATACGCAGTATTTT.